The 30 T cell receptor beta chains below all came from one sample that was sequenced in a study of cytomegalovirus exposure and HLA in healthy donors. Primers included in the PCR were 60 Vbeta and 13 Jbeta primers. Clones were read by immunoSEQ multiplex PCR, and TCRdb kept only the in-frame ones, dropping some. The sample includes 130,000 or so clones, 77% of them seen just once. Sequencing was done on a sample of PBMCs. These receptors all stem from a male donor in good health and CMV-seropositive.

The chain is built from TRBV19 and TRBJ2-4; D not certain. The CDR3 loop spans 14 amino acids. The V and J ends lost 5 bases and 0 bases respectively, with 8 bases between them. Per germline, CDR1 LNHDA and CDR2 SQIVND (reference sequence). For the CDR3, the DNA is TGTGCCAGTAGTCCGACTGTAGCCAAAAACATTCAGTACTTC. As protein: CASSPTVAKNIQYF.

V usage is TRBV6-5 and J usage is TRBJ2-7; 7 nucleotides match TRBD1. The CDR3 length is 14 residues. The trim removed 0 bases at V and 6 bases at J, leaving 5 bases unmatched. CDR1 and CDR2 from the germline V gene are MNHEY and SVGAGI. The CDR3 here is CASSYSRGLSEQYF. Written as DNA, the CDR3 is TGTGCCAGCAGTTACTCAAGGGGGCTCTCCGAGCAGTACTTC.

This chain uses TRBV30 with TRBJ2-1; TRBD2 agrees at 7 bases. There are 12 residues in the CDR3. V shed 5 bases and J 7 bases; nucleotides not matched to a gene: 5. Looked up from germline, CDR1 is GTSNPN and CDR2 is SVGIG (reference sequence). The CDR3 nucleotides are TGTGCCTGGTCCTGGGGGGGGAATGAGCAGTTCTTC. Encoded protein: CAWSWGGNEQFF.

The J gene is TRBJ2-1, the V gene TRBV11-3, with 7 bases that match TRBD2. Trimming removed 2 bases from V and 5 bases from J; junction bases left unmatched: 6. This CDR3 region has 15 residues. CDR1 and CDR2 (germline): SGHNT, YENEEA. The CDR3 is CASSLRGESHNEQFF. The CDR3 DNA reads TGTGCCAGCAGCTTACGGGGGGAGTCCCACAATGAGCAGTTCTTC.

This clone is a singleton in its sample. This chain links TRBV30 with TRBJ2-3, with 9 bases fitting TRBD2. The CDR3 is 14 residues long. Germline V gene data show CDR1 as GTSNPN and CDR2 as SVGIG (reference sequence). Trimming at V came to 3 bases and at J to 4 bases, leaving 5 bases not matched to a gene. CDR3 sequence (DNA): TGTGCCTGGAGCCGCGGGGGGGGCGCAGATACGCAGTATTTT. Amino acid sequence: CAWSRGGGADTQYF.

The chain uses TRBV4-2 and TRBJ2-2, with TRBD2 identical over 15 bases. This CDR3 has 17 residues. The germline gives CDR1 LGHNA, CDR2 YNFKEQ. J was trimmed by 5 bases and V by 1 base; bases with no gene match: 2. The CDR3 loop is CASSQVGTSGGTGELFF. CDR3 DNA: TGTGCCAGCAGCCAAGTAGGGACTAGCGGGGGGACCGGGGAGCTGTTTTTT.

The chain couples TRBV9 to TRBJ1-2, with TRBD1 identical over 8 bases. The CDR3 covers 14 residues. From germline, CDR1 is SGDLS and CDR2 YYNGEE. J lost 3 bases, V lost 3 bases, and 4 bases had no gene match. In DNA, the CDR3 is TGTGCCAGCAGCGGTACAGGGGGTCACTATGGCTACACCTTC. This sequence encodes CASSGTGGHYGYTF. The full variable domain, rest sourced from reference TRBV9 and TRBJ1-2, is DSGVTQTPKHLITATGQRVTLRCSPRSGDLSVYWYQQSLDQGLQFLIQYYNGEERAKGNILERFSAQQFPDLHSELNLSSLELGDSALYFCASSGTGGHYGYTFGSGTRLTVV.

The chain has TRBV11-2 and TRBJ2-7; TRBD1 aligns across 7 bases. The CDR3 runs to 14 residues. Germline CDR1 reads SGHAT; CDR2 reads FQNNGV. The ends lost 4 bases at V and 2 bases at J; junction bases unmatched: 5. The CDR3 protein is CASSSRDRTYEQYF. As DNA, the CDR3 is TGTGCCAGCAGCTCCCGGGACAGAACCTACGAGCAGTACTTC.

This chain links TRBV14 with TRBJ1-4; possibly TRBD1 for D (6 bases). V gave up 1 base and J gave up 7 bases, with 16 bases separating them. Germline V gene lookup returns CDR1 SGHDN and CDR2 FVKESK. The CDR3 loop spans 16 amino acids. The CDR3: CASSQGFGQGTEKLFF. CDR3 DNA: TGTGCCAGCAGCCAAGGCTTCGGGCAGGGGACTGAAAAACTGTTTTTT.

The CDR3: CASSSSGTDTQYF. The DNA of the CDR3 is TGTGCCAGCAGCTCCAGCGGCACAGATACGCAGTATTTT. The chain combines TRBV5-6 with TRBJ2-3; D uncertain. This CDR3 has 13 amino acids. Germline lookup yields CDR1 SGHDT and CDR2 YYEEEE. V was trimmed by 3 bases and J by 1 base, leaving 6 bases between them.

The V call is TRBV7-2, the J call TRBJ2-3; 7 bases fit TRBD1. CDR3 length equals 14 residues. Per germline, CDR1 SGHTA and CDR2 FQGNSA. J was trimmed by 5 bases and V by 5 bases; bases with no gene match: 7. The CDR3 DNA reads as TGTGCCAGCAGCCCTCGCTACAGGGGAGATACGCAGTATTTT. Translation: CASSPRYRGDTQYF.

CDR3 sequence (DNA): TGTGCCAGCAGTTACCCGACAGGGCTGAGCTCCTACGAGCAGTACTTC. It is translated as CASSYPTGLSSYEQYF. The chain couples TRBV6-6 to TRBJ2-7; 7 nucleotides agree with TRBD1. CDR3 length: 16 residues. V was pared by 2 bases and J by 0 bases, with 7 bases of the junction left unmatched. Germline V lookup: CDR1 MNHNY, CDR2 SVGAGI (reference sequence).

The chain uses TRBV5-8 and TRBJ1-1, with TRBD1 as a possible D gene (5 bases). With 1 base removed from V and 7 bases from J, the gap between germline ends came to 8 bases. Germline assignment: CDR1 SGHTS and CDR2 YDEGEE. This CDR3 is built from 12 residues. In DNA form, the CDR3 reads TGTGCCAGCAGCTTGAACAGGCTTGAAGCTTTCTTT. Its translation is CASSLNRLEAFF.

Concerning this clone: Different DNA sequences within this sample yield the same CDR3. This rearrangement joins TRBV18 to TRBJ2-5; perhaps TRBD1 as D (5 bases). V was shortened by 1 base and J by 5 bases, with 5 bases between the two germline ends. Germline assignment: CDR1 KGHSH and CDR2 LQKENI. This CDR3 is built from 12 residues. The CDR3 nucleotides are TGTGCCAGCTCACCACAGGGGGAGACCCAGTACTTC. This sequence encodes CASSPQGETQYF.

The rearrangement uses TRBV29-1 and TRBJ2-2; 7 bases fit TRBD2. With 4 bases clipped from V and 7 bases from J, the junction kept 3 bases outside the gene matches. The germline V gene encodes CDR1 SQVTM and CDR2 ANQGSEA. The CDR3 has 12 residues. CDR3 region: CSVGEGYGELFF. The DNA for the CDR3 is TGCAGCGTTGGGGAGGGTTACGGGGAGCTGTTTTTT.

V and J are TRBV15 and TRBJ1-2, with D perhaps matching TRBD1 (5 bases). Trimming took off 4 bases at V and 8 bases at J, with 11 bases between the two ends. Per the germline V gene, CDR1 is LNHNV and CDR2 is YYDKDF (reference sequence). This CDR3 comprises 12 residues. CDR3 region: CATSKRGDGYTF. CDR3 nucleotide sequence: TGTGCCACCAGCAAACGCGGGGACGGCTACACCTTC.

This clone was seen a single time. Germline is not matched at one junction end, which may reflect a read error. The chain combines TRBV7-9 with TRBJ1-2; TRBD1 aligns across 9 bases. The V gene's germline CDR1 is SEHNR and CDR2 FQNEAQ (reference sequence). The length of the CDR3 is 12 residues. CDR3 sequence reads: CSSSRTGDGYTF. CDR3 in DNA: TGTTCCAGCAGCAGGACAGGGGATGGCTACACCTTC.

The V gene is TRBV15, the J gene TRBJ2-3, with D perhaps matching TRBD2 (5 bases). Germline assignment: CDR1 LNHNV and CDR2 YYDKDF (reference sequence). Trimming left V 0 bases short and J 2 bases short, with 15 bases between. The CDR3 sequence is 17 residues long. CDR3 nucleotides: TGTGCCACCAGCAGAGATCTTCGGGAATGGTACACAGATACGCAGTATTTT. Protein: CATSRDLREWYTDTQYF.

The rearrangement links TRBV5-4 to TRBJ2-7; D is possibly TRBD2 (5 bases). Trimming pared 4 bases from V and 2 bases from J, leaving 10 bases between. CDR1 is SGHNT, CDR2 YYREEE, per germline (reference sequence). The CDR3 is 13 amino acids. This CDR3 reads CASSPDWTYEQYF. The DNA of the CDR3 is TGTGCCAGCAGCCCGGACTGGACCTACGAGCAGTACTTC.

V is TRBV27 and J is TRBJ2-1, with 9 bases lining up with TRBD1. Germline values: CDR1 MNHEY, CDR2 SMNVEV (reference sequence). V was pared by 2 bases and J by 5 bases, with 7 bases of the junction left unmatched. This CDR3 region has 16 residues. The CDR3 region is CASSLLWTGANNEQFF. CDR3 nucleotide sequence: TGTGCCAGCAGTTTACTGTGGACAGGGGCGAACAATGAGCAGTTCTTC.

Comment on this clone: An end of the junction does not agree with germline; a read error may underlie this. V is TRBV7-3 and J is TRBJ1-1, with D maybe TRBD1 (6 bases). The CDR3 loop spans 14 amino acids. Germline assignment: CDR1 SGHTA and CDR2 FQGTGA. The chain's CDR3 is CASSKTGPNAEAFF. The CDR3 DNA is TGTGCCAGCAGCAAAACAGGGCCGAACGCTGAAGCTTTCTTT.

This clone was seen more than once but under ten times. The chain links TRBV29-1 to TRBJ2-3; 8 bases line up with TRBD1. The CDR3 runs 13 residues. Germline-derived CDR1 and CDR2 are SQVTM and ANQGSEA. The junction had 2 bases not matched to a gene; V was cut back by 6 bases and J by 0 bases. CDR3 sequence reads: CSVGQGSTDTQYF. CDR3 DNA sequence: TGCAGCGTCGGACAGGGTAGCACAGATACGCAGTATTTT.

This chain uses TRBV2 with TRBJ2-5; the D gene is possibly TRBD1 (5 bases). This CDR3 is built from 11 residues. V lost 10 bases and J 5 bases, leaving 11 bases between the germline ends. The V gene's germline CDR1 is SNHLY and CDR2 FYNNEI. The CDR3 nucleotides are TGTGCCAAAGGGGTTCGGGAGACCCAGTACTTC. Protein sequence: CAKGVRETQYF.

This clone was seen only once. Germline and junction disagree at one end, which may indicate a read error. The V gene is TRBV19, the J gene TRBJ1-5; D is undetermined. Per germline, CDR1 LNHDA and CDR2 SQIVND (reference sequence). This CDR3 region has 15 residues. CDR3 amino acids: CASSISVFSNQPQHF. CDR3 bases: TGTGCCAGCAGTATCTCAGTATTTAGCAATCAGCCCCAGCATTTT.

The chain couples TRBV7-9 to TRBJ2-1, with D uncertain. There are 12 residues in the CDR3. Germline V lookup: CDR1 SEHNR, CDR2 FQNEAQ (reference sequence). V gave up 2 bases and J gave up 7 bases, with 6 bases separating them. CDR3 residues: CASSLSGNEQFF. As DNA, the CDR3 is TGTGCCAGCAGCTTATCCGGGAATGAGCAGTTCTTC. The whole variable domain, filled in from reference TRBV7-9 and TRBJ2-1, reads DTGVSQNPRHKITKRGQNVTFRCDPISEHNRLYWYRQTLGQGPEFLTYFQNEAQLEKSRLLSDRFSAERPKGSFSTLEIQRTEQGDSAMYLCASSLSGNEQFFGPGTRLTVL.

The V call is TRBV7-2, the J call TRBJ1-5; the D gene is possibly TRBD1 (5 bases). The CDR3 is 15 amino acids. Germline-derived CDR1 and CDR2 are SGHTA and FQGNSA. V was cut by 5 bases and J by 3 bases, with 14 bases left in between. CDR3 DNA: TGTGCCAGCAGCCCGCAGGGACTCAACAATCAGCCCCAGCATTTT. Amino acids: CASSPQGLNNQPQHF.

The rearrangement joins TRBV19 to TRBJ1-6; no reliable D call. This CDR3 has 14 amino acids. V lost 5 bases and J 9 bases, leaving 14 bases between the germline ends. Per germline, CDR1 LNHDA and CDR2 SQIVND (reference sequence). The CDR3 sequence: CASSFMTEASPLHF. CDR3 in DNA: TGTGCCAGTAGTTTTATGACGGAGGCTTCACCCCTCCACTTT.

The genes are TRBV25-1 and TRBJ1-1, with a possible D match to TRBD1 (5 bases). Germline V gene data show CDR1 as MGHDK and CDR2 as SYGVNS. Trimming pared 5 bases from V and 5 bases from J, leaving 15 bases between. CDR3 length: 14 residues. As DNA, the CDR3 is TGTGCCAGCAGTCCCCTAGAAAGGGGAACTGAAGCTTTCTTT. It yields the protein CASSPLERGTEAFF.

This clone was seen just once. The chain couples TRBV27 to TRBJ2-7, with D possibly TRBD1 on 6 matching bases. V was clipped by 4 bases and J by 1 base, with 20 bases between them. Germline V gives CDR1 MNHEY, CDR2 SMNVEV (reference sequence). This CDR3 is 17 amino acids long. For the CDR3, the DNA is TGTGCCAGCAGTTCGCACGGCTCTTTACAGGGTTCCTACGAGCAGTACTTC. Translating it yields CASSSHGSLQGSYEQYF.

The chain employs TRBV28 and TRBJ2-7; D perhaps matches TRBD1 (6 bases). The V gene's germline CDR1 is MDHEN and CDR2 SYDVKM. V was clipped by 3 bases and J by 0 bases, with 18 bases between them. The CDR3 loop spans 17 amino acids. The CDR3 DNA follows: TGTGCCAGCAGTTTTCCCTCCAGGGGTTTTTCCTCCTACGAGCAGTACTTC. Amino acid sequence: CASSFPSRGFSSYEQYF.